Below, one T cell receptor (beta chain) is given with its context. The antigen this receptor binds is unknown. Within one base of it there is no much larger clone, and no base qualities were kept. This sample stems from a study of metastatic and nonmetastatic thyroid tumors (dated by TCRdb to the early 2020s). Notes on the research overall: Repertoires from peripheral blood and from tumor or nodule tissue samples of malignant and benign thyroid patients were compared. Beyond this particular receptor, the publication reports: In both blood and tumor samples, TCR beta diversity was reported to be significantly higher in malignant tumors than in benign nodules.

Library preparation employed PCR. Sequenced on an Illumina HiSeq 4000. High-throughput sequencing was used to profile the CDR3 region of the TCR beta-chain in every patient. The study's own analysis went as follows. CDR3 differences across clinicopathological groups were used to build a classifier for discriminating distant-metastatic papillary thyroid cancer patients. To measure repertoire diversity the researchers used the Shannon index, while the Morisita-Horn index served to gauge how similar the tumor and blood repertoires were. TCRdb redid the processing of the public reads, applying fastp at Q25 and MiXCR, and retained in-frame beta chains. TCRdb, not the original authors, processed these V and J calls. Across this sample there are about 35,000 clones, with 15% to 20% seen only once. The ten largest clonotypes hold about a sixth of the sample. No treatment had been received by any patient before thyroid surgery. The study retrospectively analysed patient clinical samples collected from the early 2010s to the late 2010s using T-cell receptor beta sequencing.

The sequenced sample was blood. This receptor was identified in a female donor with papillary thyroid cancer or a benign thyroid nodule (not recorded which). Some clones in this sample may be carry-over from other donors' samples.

The DNA sequence is TGCAGCTGGACCCGGGGGGTAGCCAAAAACATTCAGTACTTC. It specifies CSWTRGVAKNIQYF. The receptor chain draws on TRBV29-1 and TRBJ2-4; 7 bases in the junction line up with TRBD2. The CDR3 starts with the cysteine, ends with the phenylalanine, and has 14 residues. Only CDR3 DNA is held: 42 bases, read in frame from base 1. V loses 8 bases at its end and J loses 0 bases; junction bases beyond the gene matches: 7. From a lookup of the germline V gene, CDR1 and CDR2 are SQVTM and ANQGSEA.